This is a list of T cell receptor beta chains from one sample in a study of tumor-infiltrating lymphocytes in primary liver carcinoma. TCRdb redid the calling of the multiplex PCR reads with MiXCR, one entry per CDR3 protein. The sample carries some 110,000 distinct CDR3 sequences, under 65% recorded once. Sequenced sample: liver tumor tissue from sampling region 3. The receptors derive from a woman in her sixties or seventies with primary liver carcinoma and hepatitis B virus infection. Each CDR3 is given with its conserved first and last residue. The D gene is left open where the match is weak. Expanded clones are given a class, and other clones once, few, many or no size at all.

clone size: -
V gene: TRBV25-1
D gene: TRBD2
J gene: TRBJ2-5
CDR3 DNA: TGTGCCAGCAGTGAATCCGGCGGGAGGAGCGGGGAGACCCAGTACTTC
CDR3 protein: CASSESGGRSGETQYF

clone size: medium-sized
V gene: TRBV11-2
D gene: -
J gene: TRBJ1-3
CDR3 DNA: TGTGCCAGCAGCTCGCGCCTCCCGACAGATAGCTCTGGAAACACCATATATTTT
CDR3 protein: CASSSRLPTDSSGNTIYF

clone size: few
V gene: TRBV11-3
D gene: -
J gene: TRBJ2-1
CDR3 DNA: TGTGCCAGCAGCTTAGAGGGGGGCATGGAGCAGTTCTTC
CDR3 protein: CASSLEGGMEQFF

clone size: -
V gene: TRBV11-3
D gene: -
J gene: TRBJ2-4
CDR3 DNA: TGTGTCAGCAGCTCCCCTTCGGACAGAGTCGACAACATTCAGTACTTC
CDR3 protein: CVSSSPSDRVDNIQYF

clone size: -
V gene: TRBV11-3
D gene: -
J gene: TRBJ2-3
CDR3 DNA: TGTGCCAGCTGCTCACCGGGGACAAGAAGCAAGTATTTT
CDR3 protein: CASCSPGTRSKYF

clone size: -
V gene: TRBV4-1
D gene: -
J gene: TRBJ1-5
CDR3 DNA: TGCGCCAGCAGCCAAGATCCGAGGCAGCCCCAGCATTTT
CDR3 protein: CASSQDPRQPQHF

clone size: once
V gene: TRBV11-2
D gene: TRBD2
J gene: TRBJ2-3
CDR3 DNA: TGTGCCAACAGCTTACGACTAGCGGGAAGGAATACACAGTATTTT
CDR3 protein: CANSLRLAGRNTQYF

clone size: many
V gene: TRBV11-2
D gene: TRBD1
J gene: TRBJ2-3
CDR3 DNA: TGTGCCAGCAGCTCAGATACGGGACAGGGCACAGATACGCAGTATTTT
CDR3 protein: CASSSDTGQGTDTQYF

clone size: -
V gene: TRBV7-9
D gene: -
J gene: TRBJ1-1
CDR3 DNA: TGTGCCAGCAGCTTTCCAGGCCTCTTGAACATTGAAGCTTTCTTT
CDR3 protein: CASSFPGLLNIEAFF

clone size: medium-sized
V gene: TRBV4-2
D gene: -
J gene: TRBJ2-7
CDR3 DNA: TGTGCCAGCAGCCAGGGAGCCTTAAACTCCTACGAGCAGTACTTC
CDR3 protein: CASSQGALNSYEQYF

clone size: -
V gene: TRBV11-2
D gene: -
J gene: TRBJ1-2
CDR3 DNA: TGTGCCAGCAGCCGAACCGAGCCAGGGGAGAACTATGGATACACCTTC
CDR3 protein: CASSRTEPGENYGYTF

clone size: many
V gene: TRBV12-3/TRBV12-4
D gene: -
J gene: TRBJ1-2
CDR3 DNA: TGTGCCAGCAGTTTAACAGTCTATGGCTACACCTTC
CDR3 protein: CASSLTVYGYTF

clone size: -
V gene: TRBV11-2
D gene: -
J gene: TRBJ1-1
CDR3 DNA: TGTGACAGCACCCTGGAGCCGGGGTCGAACACTGAAGCTTTCTTT
CDR3 protein: CDSTLEPGSNTEAFF

clone size: medium-sized
V gene: TRBV6-5
D gene: -
J gene: TRBJ2-7
CDR3 DNA: TGTGCCAGCACTTCCAGGGGTTACGAGCAGTACTTC
CDR3 protein: CASTSRGYEQYF

clone size: many
V gene: TRBV6-1
D gene: -
J gene: TRBJ1-5
CDR3 DNA: TGTGCCAGCAGGGACCCCTATAGCAATCAGCCCCAGCATTTT
CDR3 protein: CASRDPYSNQPQHF

clone size: -
V gene: TRBV11-2
D gene: -
J gene: TRBJ2-6
CDR3 DNA: TGTGCCAGCAGCTTACCTCCCAGTGGGGGAATTGGGGCCAACGTCCTGACTTTC
CDR3 protein: CASSLPPSGGIGANVLTF

clone size: -
V gene: TRBV5-1
D gene: -
J gene: TRBJ2-4
CDR3 DNA: TGCGCCAGCAGCCCAACATCGACCGCGGGCATCCACTACTTC
CDR3 protein: CASSPTSTAGIHYF

clone size: few
V gene: TRBV19
D gene: TRBD2
J gene: TRBJ2-2
CDR3 DNA: TGTGCCAGTAGTACCCGGACTAGGGGCACCGGGGAGCTGTTTTTT
CDR3 protein: CASSTRTRGTGELFF

clone size: -
V gene: TRBV6-5
D gene: TRBD1
J gene: TRBJ2-7
CDR3 DNA: TGTGCCAGCAGTCAATCGACAGGGGGGTACGAGCAGTACTTC
CDR3 protein: CASSQSTGGYEQYF

clone size: few
V gene: TRBV28
D gene: -
J gene: TRBJ1-2
CDR3 DNA: TGTGCCGGCCGTGGAACCAACAACTATGGCTACACCTTC
CDR3 protein: CAGRGTNNYGYTF

clone size: -
V gene: TRBV11-2
D gene: -
J gene: TRBJ2-1
CDR3 DNA: TGTGCCAGCAGCTTAGAGGGTGTGGGCCAGCATTTCTTC
CDR3 protein: CASSLEGVGQHFF

clone size: medium-sized
V gene: TRBV6-5
D gene: -
J gene: TRBJ2-7
CDR3 DNA: TGTGCCAGCAGTTACTCGATCGCCGGCTTCTACGAGCAGTACTTC
CDR3 protein: CASSYSIAGFYEQYF

clone size: -
V gene: TRBV12-3/TRBV12-4
D gene: -
J gene: TRBJ2-1
CDR3 DNA: TGTACCAGCAGTCTAACTGGGGAGCGGTTCTTC
CDR3 protein: CTSSLTGERFF

clone size: -
V gene: TRBV5-1
D gene: -
J gene: TRBJ2-1
CDR3 DNA: TGCGCCAGCAGCTTGTCCGATGAGCAGTTCTTC
CDR3 protein: CASSLSDEQFF

clone size: many
V gene: TRBV7-9
D gene: -
J gene: TRBJ2-7
CDR3 DNA: TGTGCCAGCAGCTTTTGGGGCAGGCTTTCCTACGAGCAGTACTTC
CDR3 protein: CASSFWGRLSYEQYF

clone size: once
V gene: TRBV11-2
D gene: -
J gene: TRBJ2-1
CDR3 DNA: TGTGTCAACAATCCGGACTCGAGGTATAGGGAGCAGTTCTTC
CDR3 protein: CVNNPDSRYREQFF

clone size: medium-sized
V gene: TRBV11-2
D gene: -
J gene: TRBJ2-7
CDR3 DNA: TGTGCCAGCAGCTTCGGTGGACTTTTCGACGAGCAGTACTTC
CDR3 protein: CASSFGGLFDEQYF

clone size: many
V gene: TRBV5-6
D gene: -
J gene: TRBJ2-1
CDR3 DNA: TGTGCCAGCAGCTTGGGCCAGTTCTACAATGAGCAGTTCTTC
CDR3 protein: CASSLGQFYNEQFF

clone size: -
V gene: TRBV11-2
D gene: -
J gene: TRBJ1-1
CDR3 DNA: TGTGTCAGCAGCTTAGGGGCGAACACCGAAACTTTCTTT
CDR3 protein: CVSSLGANTETFF

clone size: many
V gene: TRBV30
D gene: -
J gene: TRBJ1-1
CDR3 DNA: TGTGCCTGGAGTCGAGCGGGGAGGAGCGACACTGAAGCTTTCTTT
CDR3 protein: CAWSRAGRSDTEAFF

clone size: once
V gene: TRBV6-5
D gene: -
J gene: TRBJ2-6
CDR3 DNA: TGTGCCAGCAGTTACGATATGGGTCCTTCTGGGGCCAACGTCCAGACTTTC
CDR3 protein: CASSYDMGPSGANVQTF